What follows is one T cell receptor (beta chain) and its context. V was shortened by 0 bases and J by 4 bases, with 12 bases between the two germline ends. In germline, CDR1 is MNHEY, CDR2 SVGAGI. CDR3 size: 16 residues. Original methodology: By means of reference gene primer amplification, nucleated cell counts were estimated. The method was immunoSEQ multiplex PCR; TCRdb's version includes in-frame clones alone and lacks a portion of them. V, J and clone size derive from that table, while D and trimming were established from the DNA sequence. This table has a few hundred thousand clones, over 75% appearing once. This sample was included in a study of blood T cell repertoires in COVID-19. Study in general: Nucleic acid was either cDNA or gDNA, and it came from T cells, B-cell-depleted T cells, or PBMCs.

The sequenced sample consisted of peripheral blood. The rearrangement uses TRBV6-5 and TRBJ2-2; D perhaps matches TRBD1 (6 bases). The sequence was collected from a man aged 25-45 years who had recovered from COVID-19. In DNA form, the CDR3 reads TGTGCCAGCAGTTACTCGATACAGGGTGGCACCGGGGAGCTGTTTTTT. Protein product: CASSYSIQGGTGELFF.